This T cell receptor beta chain emerged from a study of T cells after posttransplantation cyclophosphamide (dated by TCRdb to about 2016). With regard to the full study: Using TRB sequencing, the study followed how the T cell repertoire rebuilt after myeloablative bone marrow transplantation with posttransplantation cyclophosphamide given as GVHD prophylaxis. Because TRA and TRB clonality were tightly correlated in several samples, subsequent TCR analyses were focused on TRB only. TRB sequencing was performed on blood from all 35 or so PTCy patients with 1-year posttransplant specimens. Antigen receptor sequencing covered samples from 35 PTCy-treated patients and about 17 of their related bone marrow donors. TRB sequencing was also done on up to roughly 3 additional blood samples from 2 to 5.2 years after transplant in 3 patients, and on pretransplant blood from several patients. Public TRB sequences were queried against a database of over 3,600 sequences associated with responses to pathogens, tumor antigens, self-antigens and alloantigens. What the work shows at the level of the full study, not this receptor alone: The TRB repertoires of T cells infiltrating skin or the GI tract showed only limited overlap with the TRB repertoires found in blood. At 1-2 months, donor-recipient similarity was low but rose over the first year, and the later blood repertoires were often dominated by donor CD8+ memory clones. Across 45 patients, recipient CMV seropositivity and CMV reactivation were highly associated with TRB clonality; PTCy diversity was similar to CNI/methotrexate controls.

TRB sequencing used genomic DNA with the immunoSEQ assay at survey resolution or the hsTCRB kit. In the source study's methods: The immunoSEQ software was used for initial read processing, and the LymphoSeq R package was used for repertoire analyses. For each TRB dataset, clonality was calculated as 1 minus normalized Shannon entropy, and the Gini coefficient was computed as well. To infer phenotypes in unsorted samples, TRB sequences from sorted subsets of the recipient or donor were mapped onto the unsorted samples of the same recipient. What TCRdb holds here is the immuneACCESS table cut down to in-frame rearrangements. Part of the clones is not present; checked against another copy, under half of the missing clones reflect an unresolved V gene, and the others are unexplained. The D gene and trimming were derived from the DNA, and the V and J assignments and clone size from that table. Recorded for this sample are about 11,000 clones; around nine tenths of them occurred a single time. The ten most abundant clones make up 27% of the sample.

About this clone: It lacks a known antigen. Base qualities are not at hand, and no much larger clone is one base apart.

CDR1 LGHNA and CDR2 YSLEER are derived from the germline V gene. V loses 0 bases of germline sequence and J loses 2 bases, and the interval between the two ends is 10 bases. Counted from cysteine to phenylalanine, this CDR3 has 15 amino acids. The DNA shown is the 45-base CDR3, in frame from base 1. The sample's treatment or condition label, in plain terms: high-dose cyclophosphamide on days +3 and +4 as single-agent GVHD prophylaxis. PTCy patients received busulfan and fludarabine conditioning, a related or unrelated marrow graft, and cyclophosphamide on days +3 and +4. The PTCy-treated patients were enrolled in a prospective multi-institutional clinical trial. Peripheral blood and bone marrow mononuclear cells were isolated by Ficoll-Hypaque density centrifugation and were cryopreserved. Sorting of CD4+ and CD8+ T cells, including naive and memory subsets, was performed by FACS on a FACSAria II.

Sequences were derived from CD4+ T cells sorted from PBMCs, sampled after allogeneic stem cell transplant with posttransplant cyclophosphamide. The TCR sequence derives from a male patient in his thirties who received an allogeneic stem cell transplant from a related donor, was CMV-positive, and had acute GVHD only. Some T cells may have been brought in with the graft after a transplant. The chain couples TRBV4-3 to TRBJ1-1; possibly the D gene is TRBD1, per 5 matching bases. Here the CDR3 is given as CASSQDEQVNTEAFF. The sequence in DNA is TGCGCCAGCAGCCAAGACGAACAGGTAAACACTGAAGCTTTCTTT.